The T cell receptor beta chain under discussion was sequenced for a study of CD8+CD57+ T cells in acquired aplastic anemia. Between the trimmed V and J ends, which lost 6 bases and 7 bases, there was a span of 3 bases. CDR1 and CDR2 from the germline V gene are SNHLY and FYNNEI. This CDR3 has 10 amino acids. The use of genomic DNA as template underpinned the TCR beta VDJ and CDR3 profiling. TCRdb itself ran the reads through MiXCR, one entry per CDR3 protein. Among about half a million distinct CDR3 sequences listed, about a third were seen once. In this sample, this clonotype turned up many times. Patients chosen for sequencing had CD8+CD57+ cells that had expanded, as shown by flow cytometry.

The genes are TRBV2 and TRBJ1-4; D gene unclear. What was sequenced was sorted CD4+, CD8+, or CD8+CD57+ T cells (not recorded which) from PBMCs. The sequence was obtained from a human donor with aplastic anemia. CDR3 region: CASRVEKLFF. Written as DNA, the CDR3 is TGTGCCAGCAGGGTTGAAAAACTGTTTTTT.